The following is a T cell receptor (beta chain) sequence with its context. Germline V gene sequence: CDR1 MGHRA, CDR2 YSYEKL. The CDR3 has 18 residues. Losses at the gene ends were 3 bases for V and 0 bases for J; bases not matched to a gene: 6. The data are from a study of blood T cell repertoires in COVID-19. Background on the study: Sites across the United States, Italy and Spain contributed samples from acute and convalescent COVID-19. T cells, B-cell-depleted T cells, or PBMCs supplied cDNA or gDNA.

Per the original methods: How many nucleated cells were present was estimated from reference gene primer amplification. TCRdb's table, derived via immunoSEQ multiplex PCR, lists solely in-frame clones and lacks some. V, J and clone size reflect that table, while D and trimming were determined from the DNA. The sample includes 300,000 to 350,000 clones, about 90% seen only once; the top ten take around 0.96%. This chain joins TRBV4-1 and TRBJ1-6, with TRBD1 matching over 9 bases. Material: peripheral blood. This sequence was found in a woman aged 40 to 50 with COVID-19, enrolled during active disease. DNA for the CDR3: TGCGCCAGCAGCCACGGGGGGACAGGGAGCTCCTATAATTCACCCCTCCACTTT. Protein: CASSHGGTGSSYNSPLHF.